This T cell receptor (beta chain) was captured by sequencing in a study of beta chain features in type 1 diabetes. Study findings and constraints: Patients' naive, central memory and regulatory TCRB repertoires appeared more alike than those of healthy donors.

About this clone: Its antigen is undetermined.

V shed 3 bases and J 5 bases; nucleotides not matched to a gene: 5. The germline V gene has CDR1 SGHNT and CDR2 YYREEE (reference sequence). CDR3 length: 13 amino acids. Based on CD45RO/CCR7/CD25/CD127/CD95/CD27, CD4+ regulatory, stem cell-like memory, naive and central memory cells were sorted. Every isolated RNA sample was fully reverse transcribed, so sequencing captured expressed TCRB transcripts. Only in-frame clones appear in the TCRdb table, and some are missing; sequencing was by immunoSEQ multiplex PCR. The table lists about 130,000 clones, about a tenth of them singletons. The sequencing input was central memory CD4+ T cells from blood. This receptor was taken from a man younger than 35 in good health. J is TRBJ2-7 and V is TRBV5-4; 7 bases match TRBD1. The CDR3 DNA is TGTGCCAGCAGCTCGACAGGGATGAACGAGCAGTACTTC. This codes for CASSSTGMNEQYF.